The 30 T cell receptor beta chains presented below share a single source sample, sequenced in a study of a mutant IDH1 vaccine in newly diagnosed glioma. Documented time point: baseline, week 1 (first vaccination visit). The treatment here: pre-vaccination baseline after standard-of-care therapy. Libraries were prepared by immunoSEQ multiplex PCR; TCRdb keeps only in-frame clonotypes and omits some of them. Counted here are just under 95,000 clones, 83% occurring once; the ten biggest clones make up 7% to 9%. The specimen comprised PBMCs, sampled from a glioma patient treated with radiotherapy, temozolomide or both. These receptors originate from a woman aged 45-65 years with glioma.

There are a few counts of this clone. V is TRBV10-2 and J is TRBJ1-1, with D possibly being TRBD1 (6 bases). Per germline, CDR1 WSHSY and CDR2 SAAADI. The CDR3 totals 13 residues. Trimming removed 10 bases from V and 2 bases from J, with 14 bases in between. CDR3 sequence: CATLGQRNTEAFF. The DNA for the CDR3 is TGCGCCACCCTCGGACAGCGAAACACTGAAGCTTTCTTT.

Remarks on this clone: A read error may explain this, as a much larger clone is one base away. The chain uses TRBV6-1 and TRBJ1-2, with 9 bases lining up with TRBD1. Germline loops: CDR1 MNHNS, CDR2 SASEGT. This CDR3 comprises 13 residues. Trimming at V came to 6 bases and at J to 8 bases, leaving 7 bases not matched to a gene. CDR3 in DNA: TGTGCCAGCAGCACAGGGGGCGCAGGCGGCTACACCTTC. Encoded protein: CASSTGGAGGYTF.

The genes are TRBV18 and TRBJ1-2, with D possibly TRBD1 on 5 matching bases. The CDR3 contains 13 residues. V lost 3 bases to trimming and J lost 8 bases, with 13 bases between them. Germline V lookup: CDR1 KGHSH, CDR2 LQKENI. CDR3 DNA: TGTGCCAGCTCACCCGTGATGGGGGAGGGCTACACCTTC. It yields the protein CASSPVMGEGYTF.

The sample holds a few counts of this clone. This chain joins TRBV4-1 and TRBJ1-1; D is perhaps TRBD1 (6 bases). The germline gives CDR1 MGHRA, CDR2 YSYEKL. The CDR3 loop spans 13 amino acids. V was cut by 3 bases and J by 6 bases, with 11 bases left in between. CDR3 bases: TGCGCCAGCAGCCAGAGTACAGGGCCTGAAGCTTTCTTT. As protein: CASSQSTGPEAFF.

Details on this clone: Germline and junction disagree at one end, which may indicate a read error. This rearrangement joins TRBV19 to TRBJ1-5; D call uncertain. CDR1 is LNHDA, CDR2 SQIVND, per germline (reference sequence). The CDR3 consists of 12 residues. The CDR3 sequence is CASSISNQPQHF. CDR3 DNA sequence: TGTGCCAGTAGTATAAGCAACCAGCCCCAGCATTTT.

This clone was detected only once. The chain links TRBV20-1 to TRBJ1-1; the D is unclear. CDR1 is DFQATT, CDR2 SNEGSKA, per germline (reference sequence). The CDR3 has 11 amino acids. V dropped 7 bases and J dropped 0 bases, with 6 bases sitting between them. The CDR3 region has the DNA TGCAGTGAACTTCTGAACACTGAAGCTTTCTTT. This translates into CSELLNTEAFF.

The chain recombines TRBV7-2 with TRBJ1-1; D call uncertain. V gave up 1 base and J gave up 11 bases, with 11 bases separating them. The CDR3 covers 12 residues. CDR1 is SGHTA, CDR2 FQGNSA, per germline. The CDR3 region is CASSLEGIGAFF. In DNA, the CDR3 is TGTGCCAGCAGCTTAGAAGGGATTGGGGCTTTCTTT.

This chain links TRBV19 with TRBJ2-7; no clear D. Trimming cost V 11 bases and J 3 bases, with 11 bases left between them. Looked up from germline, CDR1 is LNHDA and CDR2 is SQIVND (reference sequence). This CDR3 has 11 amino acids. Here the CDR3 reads CASGSVYEQYF. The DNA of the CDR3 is TGTGCCTCCGGCTCGGTCTACGAGCAGTACTTC.

The CDR3 loop is CAWSPPLGGLANEKLFF. The DNA of the CDR3 is TGTGCCTGGAGTCCTCCGCTAGGGGGCTTAGCTAATGAAAAACTGTTTTTT. V is TRBV30 and J is TRBJ1-4; TRBD1 matches 7 bases. There are 17 residues in the CDR3. Germline V gene lookup returns CDR1 GTSNPN and CDR2 SVGIG (reference sequence). V trimming: 2 bases; J trimming: 3 bases; junction bases outside the gene matches: 12.

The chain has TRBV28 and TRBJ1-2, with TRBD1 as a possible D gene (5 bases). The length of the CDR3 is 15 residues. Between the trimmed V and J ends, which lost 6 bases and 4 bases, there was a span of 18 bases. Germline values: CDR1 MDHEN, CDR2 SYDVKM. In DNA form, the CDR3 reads TGTGCCAGCAGCGCCACGAGGGGCCCCATCTATGGCTACACCTTC. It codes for CASSATRGPIYGYTF.

The CDR3 spells CASSLQGGTNEKLFF. CDR3 DNA sequence: TGTGCCAGCAGTCTACAGGGGGGGACTAATGAAAAACTGTTTTTT. This chain links TRBV2 with TRBJ1-4, with TRBD1 matching over 8 bases. There are 15 residues in the CDR3. The germline CDR1 and CDR2 sequences are SNHLY and FYNNEI. V was pared by 5 bases and J by 2 bases, with 4 bases of the junction left unmatched.

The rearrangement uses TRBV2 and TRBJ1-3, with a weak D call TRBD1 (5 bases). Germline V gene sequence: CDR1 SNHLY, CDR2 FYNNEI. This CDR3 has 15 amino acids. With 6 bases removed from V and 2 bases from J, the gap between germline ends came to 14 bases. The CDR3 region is CASRVREQAGNTIYF. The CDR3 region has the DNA TGTGCCAGCAGGGTAAGGGAACAGGCTGGAAACACCATATATTTT. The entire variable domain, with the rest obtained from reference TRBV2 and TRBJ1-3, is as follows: EPEVTQTPSHQVTQMGQEVILRCVPISNHLYFYWYRQILGQKVEFLVSFYNNEISEKSEIFDDQFSVERPDGSNFTLKIRSTKLEDSAMYFCASRVREQAGNTIYFGEGSWLTVV.

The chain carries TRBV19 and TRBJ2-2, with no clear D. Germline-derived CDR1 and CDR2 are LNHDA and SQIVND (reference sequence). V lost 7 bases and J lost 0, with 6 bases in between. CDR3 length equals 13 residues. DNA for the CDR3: TGTGCCAGTATCGGCCCGAACACCGGGGAGCTGTTTTTT. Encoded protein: CASIGPNTGELFF.

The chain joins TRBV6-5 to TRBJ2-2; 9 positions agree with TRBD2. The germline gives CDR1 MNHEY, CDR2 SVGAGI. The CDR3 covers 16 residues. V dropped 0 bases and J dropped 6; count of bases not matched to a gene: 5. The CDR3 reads CASSYSPSGASGELFF. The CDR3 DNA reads TGTGCCAGCAGTTACTCTCCTAGCGGGGCCTCCGGGGAGCTGTTTTTT.

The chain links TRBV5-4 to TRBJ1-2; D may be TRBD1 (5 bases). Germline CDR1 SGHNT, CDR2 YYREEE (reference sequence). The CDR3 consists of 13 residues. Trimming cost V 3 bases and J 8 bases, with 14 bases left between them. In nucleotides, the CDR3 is TGTGCCAGCAGCTGGCCGGGGACGAACGGCTACACCTTC. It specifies CASSWPGTNGYTF. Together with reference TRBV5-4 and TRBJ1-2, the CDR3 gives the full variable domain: ETGVTQSPTHLIKTRGQQVTLRCSSQSGHNTVSWYQQALGQGPQFIFQYYREEENGRGNFPPRFSGLQFPNYSSELNVNALELDDSALYLCASSWPGTNGYTFGSGTRLTVV.

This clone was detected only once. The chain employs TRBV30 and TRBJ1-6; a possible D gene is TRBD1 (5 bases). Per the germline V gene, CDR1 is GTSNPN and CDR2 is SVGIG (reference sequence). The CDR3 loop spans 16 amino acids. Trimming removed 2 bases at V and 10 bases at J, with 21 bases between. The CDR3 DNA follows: TGTGCCTGGAGTCCAAGCCGGTGGGGCGGTGACTCACCCCTCCACTTT. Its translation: CAWSPSRWGGDSPLHF.

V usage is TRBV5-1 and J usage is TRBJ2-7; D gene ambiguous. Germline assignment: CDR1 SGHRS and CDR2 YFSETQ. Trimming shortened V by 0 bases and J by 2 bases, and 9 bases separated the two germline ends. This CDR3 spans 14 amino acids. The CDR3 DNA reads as TGCGCCAGCAGCTTGGGTCCAGGACCCTACGAGCAGTACTTC. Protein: CASSLGPGPYEQYF.

This CDR3 reads CASSLAGPLGEQYF. The CDR3 DNA follows: TGTGCCAGCAGCTTAGCGGGTCCCCTAGGGGAGCAGTACTTC. The rearrangement uses TRBV7-2 and TRBJ2-7; D is uncertain. The germline CDR1 and CDR2 sequences are SGHTA and FQGNSA. CDR3 length: 14 amino acids. V was pared by 0 bases and J by 7 bases, with 13 bases between.

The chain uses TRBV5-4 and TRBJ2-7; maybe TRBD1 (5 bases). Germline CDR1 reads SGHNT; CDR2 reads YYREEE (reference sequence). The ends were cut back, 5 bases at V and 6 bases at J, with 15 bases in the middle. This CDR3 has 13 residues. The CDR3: CASSPDRLREQYF. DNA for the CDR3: TGTGCCAGCAGTCCCGACAGATTACGCGAGCAGTACTTC.

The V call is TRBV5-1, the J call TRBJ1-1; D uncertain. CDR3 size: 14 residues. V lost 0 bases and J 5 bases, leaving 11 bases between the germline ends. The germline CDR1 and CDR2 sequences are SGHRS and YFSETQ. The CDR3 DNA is TGCGCCAGCAGCTTGGGGGCCCCAACAACTGAAGCTTTCTTT. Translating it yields CASSLGAPTTEAFF.

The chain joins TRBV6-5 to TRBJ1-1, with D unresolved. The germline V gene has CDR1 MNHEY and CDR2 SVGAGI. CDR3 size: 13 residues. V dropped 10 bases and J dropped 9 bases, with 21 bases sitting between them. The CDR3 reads CAIRSTQLGKAFF. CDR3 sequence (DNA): TGTGCCATTCGAAGTACCCAGTTGGGAAAAGCTTTCTTT.

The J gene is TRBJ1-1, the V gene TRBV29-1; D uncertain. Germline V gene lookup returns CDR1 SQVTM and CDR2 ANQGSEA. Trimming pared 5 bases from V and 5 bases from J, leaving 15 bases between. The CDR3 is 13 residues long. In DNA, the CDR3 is TGCAGCGTTCATAAGGGAAGTGAGACTGAAGCTTTCTTT. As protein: CSVHKGSETEAFF.

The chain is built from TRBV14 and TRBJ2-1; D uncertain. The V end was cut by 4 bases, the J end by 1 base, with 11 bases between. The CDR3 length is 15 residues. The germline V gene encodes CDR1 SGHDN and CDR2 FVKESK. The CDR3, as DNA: TGTGCCAGCAGCCCCCGAATAGGGTCCTACAATGAGCAGTTCTTC. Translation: CASSPRIGSYNEQFF.

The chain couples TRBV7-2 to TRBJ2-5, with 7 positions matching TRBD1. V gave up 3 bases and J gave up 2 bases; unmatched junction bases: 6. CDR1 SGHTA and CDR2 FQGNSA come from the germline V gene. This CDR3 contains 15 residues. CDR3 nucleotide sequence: TGTGCCAGCAGCTTTGCGACAGGGAGACAAGAGACCCAGTACTTC. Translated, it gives CASSFATGRQETQYF.

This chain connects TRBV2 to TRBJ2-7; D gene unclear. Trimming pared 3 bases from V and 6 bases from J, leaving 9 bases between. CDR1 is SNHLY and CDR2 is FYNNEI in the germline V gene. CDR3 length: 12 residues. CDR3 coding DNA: TGTGCCAGCAGTGACCGCCCCTCCGAGCAGTACTTC. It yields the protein CASSDRPSEQYF.

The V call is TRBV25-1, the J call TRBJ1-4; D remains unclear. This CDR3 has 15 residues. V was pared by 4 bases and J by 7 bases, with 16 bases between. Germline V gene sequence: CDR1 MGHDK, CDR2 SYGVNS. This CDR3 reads CASSATGPTSEKLFF. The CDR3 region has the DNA TGTGCCAGCAGTGCCACCGGGCCAACGAGTGAAAAACTGTTTTTT.

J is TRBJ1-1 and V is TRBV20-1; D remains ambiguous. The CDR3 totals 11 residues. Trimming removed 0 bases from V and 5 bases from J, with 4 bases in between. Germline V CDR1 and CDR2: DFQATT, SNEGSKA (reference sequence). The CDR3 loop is CSARETTEAFF. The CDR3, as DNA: TGCAGTGCTAGAGAGACTACTGAAGCTTTCTTT.

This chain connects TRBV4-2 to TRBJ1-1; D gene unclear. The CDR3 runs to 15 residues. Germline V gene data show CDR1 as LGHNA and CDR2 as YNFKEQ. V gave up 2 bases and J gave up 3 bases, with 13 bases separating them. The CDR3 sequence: CASSQFRKRDTEAFF. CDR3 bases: TGTGCCAGCAGCCAATTCAGAAAGAGGGACACTGAAGCTTTCTTT.

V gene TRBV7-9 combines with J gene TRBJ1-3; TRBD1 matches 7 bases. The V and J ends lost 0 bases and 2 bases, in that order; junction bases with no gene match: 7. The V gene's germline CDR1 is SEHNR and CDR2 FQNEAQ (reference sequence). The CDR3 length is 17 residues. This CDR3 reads CASSLARGGYAGNTIYF. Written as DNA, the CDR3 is TGTGCCAGCAGCTTAGCCAGGGGGGGATACGCTGGAAACACCATATATTTT.

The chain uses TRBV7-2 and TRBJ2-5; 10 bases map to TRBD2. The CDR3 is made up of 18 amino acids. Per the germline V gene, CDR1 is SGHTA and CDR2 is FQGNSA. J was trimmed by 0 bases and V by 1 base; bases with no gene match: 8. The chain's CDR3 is CASSLVSGGAKNQETQYF. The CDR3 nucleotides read TGTGCCAGCAGCTTAGTGAGCGGGGGGGCTAAGAACCAAGAGACCCAGTACTTC.